Following are 11 T cell receptor beta chains from one sample sequenced in a study of blood T cells in healthy people across ages (dated by TCRdb to between 2014 and 2016). The library was generated by 5' RACE. A second PCR of about 7 to 12 cycles was run with a J-beta primer mix and a sample-barcoded 5' primer. The raw public reads went through TCRdb reprocessing: fastp at Q25, MiXCR clone calling, in-frame beta chains kept. Records with the same CDR3 protein are collapsed into one entry carrying the most frequent genes and DNA. The sample has 1.5 million to 2 million distinct CDR3 sequences on record, roughly two fifths of them singletons. More than 20% of the sample comes from the top ten. Sequenced: blood. Every receptor here comes from a human donor in good health.

Only a few counts were recorded for this clonotype. The chain combines TRBV15 with TRBJ1-1; D not resolved. CDR1 is LNHNV, CDR2 YYDKDF, per germline (reference sequence). CDR3 length: 11 residues. V was shortened by 0 bases and J by 10 bases, with 6 bases between the two germline ends. CDR3 region: CATSRDTAAFF. The CDR3 DNA is TGTGCCACCAGCAGAGATACCGCAGCTTTCTTT.

Written as DNA, the CDR3 is TGTGCCTGGAGTGGACTCCGCGAGACCCAGTACTTC. It yields the protein CAWSGLRETQYF. The chain carries TRBV30 and TRBJ2-5; D remains ambiguous. The CDR3 is 12 residues long. The germline CDR1 and CDR2 sequences are GTSNPN and SVGIG (reference sequence). V was trimmed by 1 base and J by 5 bases, leaving 8 bases between them.

The V call is TRBV6-6, the J call TRBJ1-4; no clear D gene. Germline loops: CDR1 MNHNY, CDR2 SVGAGI (reference sequence). The CDR3 has 14 residues. V gave up 2 bases and J gave up 8 bases, with 12 bases separating them. CDR3 bases: TGTGCCAGCAGTTACGGACCCACAAACGAAAAACTGTTTTTT. Amino acids: CASSYGPTNEKLFF.

This clonotype appeared a few times. V is TRBV5-1 and J is TRBJ2-5; 8 nucleotides match TRBD1. There are 15 residues in the CDR3. With 0 bases clipped from V and 3 bases from J, the junction kept 4 bases outside the gene matches. Looked up from germline, CDR1 is SGHRS and CDR2 is YFSETQ. CDR3 protein: CASSLEGTGEETQYF. The CDR3 nucleotides read TGCGCCAGCAGCTTGGAAGGGACAGGTGAAGAGACCCAGTACTTC. The variable domain in full, completed from reference TRBV5-1 and TRBJ2-5, reads KAGVTQTPRYLIKTRGQQVTLSCSPISGHRSVSWYQQTPGQGLQFLFEYFSETQRNKGNFPGRFSGRQFSNSRSEMNVSTLELGDSALYLCASSLEGTGEETQYFGPGTRLLVL.

The V call is TRBV13, the J call TRBJ2-3; 8 nucleotides agree with TRBD2. After removal of 4 bases from V and 5 bases from J, the junction contained 11 bases not matched to a gene. Germline CDR1 and CDR2: PRHDT and FYEKMQ (reference sequence). The length of the CDR3 is 16 residues. The CDR3 coding sequence is TGTGCCAGCAGCTCCCCCGGGACTAGTGATGTAGATACGCAGTATTTT. Protein product: CASSSPGTSDVDTQYF.

The rearrangement joins TRBV3-1 to TRBJ1-2, with D perhaps matching TRBD1 (5 bases). Germline CDR1 and CDR2: LGHDT and YNNKEL (reference sequence). CDR3 size: 15 residues. V lost 0 bases and J 4 bases, leaving 12 bases between the germline ends. CDR3 bases: TGTGCCAGCAGCCAAGATCAAGGGGCCCCCTATGGCTACACCTTC. As protein: CASSQDQGAPYGYTF.

V gene TRBV4-3 combines with J gene TRBJ2-3; D may be TRBD1 (6 bases). In germline, CDR1 is LGHNA, CDR2 YSLEER. The germline V and J ends were trimmed by 0 bases and 4 bases, with 11 bases remaining between them. CDR3 length: 15 residues. CDR3 amino acids: CASSQDTGTPDTQYF. The CDR3 DNA sequence: TGCGCCAGCAGCCAAGATACAGGGACCCCAGATACGCAGTATTTT.

There are a few counts of this clonotype. The rearrangement uses TRBV6-6 and TRBJ1-3; D remains ambiguous. V lost 2 bases, J lost 2 bases, and 4 bases lay in between. CDR1 MNHNY and CDR2 SVGAGI come from the germline V gene (reference sequence). The CDR3 is 13 amino acids. This CDR3 is CASSYAAGNTIYF. CDR3 DNA: TGTGCCAGCAGTTACGCGGCTGGAAACACCATATATTTT.

This clonotype was seen more than once but under ten times. V is TRBV29-1 and J is TRBJ2-2; D remains unclear. Germline CDR1 reads SQVTM; CDR2 reads ANQGSEA. Trimming stripped 4 bases from V and 7 bases from J, with 10 bases between. This CDR3 is built from 12 residues. For the CDR3, the DNA is TGCAGCGTTGTTACAGACTTCGGGGAGCTGTTTTTT. Its translation: CSVVTDFGELFF.

This clonotype was observed a handful of times. This sequence joins TRBV10-3 and TRBJ2-3; 7 bases fit TRBD1. This CDR3 region has 14 residues. The junction had 4 bases not matched to a gene; V was cut back by 5 bases and J by 2 bases. Germline lookup yields CDR1 ENHRY and CDR2 SYGVKD. Written as DNA, the CDR3 is TGTGCCATCAGTCCTGACAGGGACACAGATACGCAGTATTTT. This codes for CAISPDRDTDTQYF.

The chain combines TRBV18 with TRBJ1-2, with D hard to call. The CDR3 runs 15 residues. V lost 2 bases and J 5 bases, leaving 15 bases between the germline ends. Germline lookup yields CDR1 KGHSH and CDR2 LQKENI. The CDR3 protein is CASSPGVPHLYGYTF. In nucleotides, the CDR3 is TGTGCCAGCTCACCAGGGGTTCCCCACCTATATGGCTACACCTTC.